This note documents a single T cell receptor beta chain sequence. The target of this receptor is not known. No clone much larger than this one lies a single base away; base qualities are absent. This specimen belongs to a study of blood T cell repertoires in COVID-19 (dated by TCRdb to 2020 to 2022). Turning to the overall study: The collaborator samples originated in the United States, Italy and Spain and spanned the acute and convalescent phases of COVID-19. The material from the prospective study consisted of cDNA or gDNA derived from T cells, B-cell-depleted T cells, or PBMCs. Subjects who had been exposed to COVID-19, were actively infected with it, or had recovered from it provided the deeply sampled blood TCRbeta repertoires that made up the dataset. The repertoires were released in a freely available public database meant as a resource for research on the immune response to SARS-CoV-2. The samples were drawn from the first 160 participants of the ongoing ImmuneRACE study and from 1,254 subjects provided by 6 global collaborators. Nearly every sample came with metadata listing a de-identified subject ID, COVID-19 status, age in years and sex. Where HLA class I and class II types were available, the types were taken from metadata supplied by the sample provider, not from assay-based typing.

The research as a whole found: The quantity of clinical and demographic metadata differed by source and by participant and was supplied without curation.

The collaborating institutions used their own protocols to collect whole blood in K2EDTA tubes. Collaborator samples were shipped for TCRbeta analysis as frozen whole blood, isolated PBMCs, or DNA extracted from either sample type. TCRbeta CDR3 regions were amplified from genomic DNA using the immunoSEQ Assay, a bias-controlled multiplex PCR. As for the original processing: Within the assay, amplification of reference gene primers was used to estimate how many nucleated cells each sample contained. To quantify the absolute abundance of each unique TCRbeta CDR3 rearrangement, sequence reads were collapsed and filtered. For each sample, productive Simpson clonality was calculated as the square root of Simpson's diversity index across productive rearrangements. Held by TCRdb, this immuneACCESS table contains in-frame sequences only and omits some clones. Under half of the omission traces to an unresolved V gene where checked; the cause of the rest is unknown. V, J and clone size reflect that table, while D and trimming were determined from the DNA. Counted in this sample were some 65,000 clones; around 74% of them appeared once. The ten largest clones take up roughly 27% of the sample.

The sample was peripheral blood. The TCR comes from an elderly woman with acute or convalescent COVID-19.

The CDR3 corresponds to CASSLPASGRAQYF. The DNA sequence is given as TGTGCCAGCAGTTTGCCGGCTAGCGGGAGAGCGCAGTATTTT. Recombination linked TRBV28 to TRBJ2-3; 10 central bases correspond to TRBD2. The CDR3 contains 14 residues, cysteine and phenylalanine counted. The CDR3 DNA has 42 bases and is translated from base 1. Looking up the germline V gene yields CDR1 MDHEN and CDR2 SYDVKM. V has 3 bases trimmed and J has 10 bases trimmed; junction bases matching no gene number 7.